These T cell receptor beta chains were read from a single sample in a study of neurological immune-mediated disorders. TCRdb itself ran the 5' RACE reads through MiXCR, one entry per CDR3 protein. The data contain more than 15,000 distinct CDR3 sequences, 12% to 15% of them singletons. Sequencing was performed on CD4+ T cells from blood. The receptors were gathered from an older woman with HTLV-1-associated myelopathy (HAM/TSP). Each CDR3 is given with its conserved first and last residue. A D gene is named only where the DNA matches it firmly. Size is omitted from some rows. Given values are once, few, many or a class for expanded clones.

clone size,D gene,J gene,V gene,CDR3 DNA,CDR3 protein
many,.,TRBJ2-1,TRBV11-3,TGTGCCAGCAGCCTGGGGTCCCCGGGCGATGAGCAGTTCTTC,CASSLGSPGDEQFF
many,TRBD2,TRBJ2-3,TRBV4-1,TGCGCCAGCAGCCAAGAAGCGGGGGGCGATACTACAGATACGCAGTATTTT,CASSQEAGGDTTDTQYF
many,TRBD1,TRBJ1-2,TRBV5-1,TGCGCCAGCAGCTCCGACAGGGGTGGCTACACCTTC,CASSSDRGGYTF
medium-sized,.,TRBJ2-1,TRBV20-1,TGCAGTGCACAGCGGCCTAACAATGAGCAGTTCTTC,CSAQRPNNEQFF
medium-sized,.,TRBJ2-2,TRBV20-1,TGCAGTGCTAGAGAGAACACCGGGGAGCTGTTTTTT,CSARENTGELFF
many,.,TRBJ2-2,TRBV5-5,TGTGCCAGCAGCCGGGAAAACACCGGGGAGCTGTTTTTT,CASSRENTGELFF
many,.,TRBJ2-4,TRBV6-5,TGTGCCAGCAGCCCCCAGGGGCGACCGCCCCGTCTGTGGTACTTC,CASSPQGRPPRLWYF
many,TRBD1,TRBJ1-6,TRBV4-3,TGCGCCAGCAGCCAAGATAATCGTGGGACAGGGGAGGCACCCCTCCACTTT,CASSQDNRGTGEAPLHF
.,TRBD1,TRBJ1-4,TRBV20-1,TGCAGTTCAACAGGGACAGGGGATGAAAAACTGCTTTTT,CSSTGTGDEKLLF
.,.,TRBJ1-2,TRBV12-2,TGTGCAAGTCGTATTCCGGGACAGGCAAACTATGGCTACACCTTC,CASRIPGQANYGYTF
many,TRBD1,TRBJ2-3,TRBV10-3,TGTGCCATCAGTAGGGACAGGGTGGGCGATACGCAGTATTTT,CAISRDRVGDTQYF
many,.,TRBJ2-7,TRBV29-1,TGCAGCGTTGAAGATTGGGACGAGCAGTACTTC,CSVEDWDEQYF
many,.,TRBJ2-7,TRBV20-1,TGCAGTGCTAGAGCGGGGGCCCCCTACGAGCAGTACTTC,CSARAGAPYEQYF
many,.,TRBJ1-2,TRBV20-1,TGCAGTGCTGTATCTAGCTATGGCTACACCTTC,CSAVSSYGYTF
many,TRBD1,TRBJ2-7,TRBV5-1,TGCGCCAGCAGCCTCGAAGGGACAGGGGAGCGGGAGCAGTACTTC,CASSLEGTGEREQYF
.,TRBD1,TRBJ2-2,TRBV24-1,TGTGCCACCAGTGATCAAAGGGGGCTCTACGGGGAGCTGTTTTTT,CATSDQRGLYGELFF
many,.,TRBJ1-5,TRBV12-3/TRBV12-4,TGTGCCAGCACCTCGGAGGGTGGCAATCAGCCCCAGCATTTT,CASTSEGGNQPQHF
many,.,TRBJ2-3,TRBV5-1,TGCGCCAGCAGCCCACCGACAGATACGCAGTATTTT,CASSPPTDTQYF
many,.,TRBJ1-2,TRBV20-1,TGCAGTGGCTCCGGACGTTTTTTAGGTGGCTACACCTTC,CSGSGRFLGGYTF
.,.,TRBJ1-2,TRBV5-1,.,CASTRQGITQETQYFGPGAVGYTF
.,.,TRBJ2-1,TRBV20-1,TGCAGTGCTTTAGCCCGGTACAATGAGCAGTTCTTC,CSALARYNEQFF
many,.,TRBJ1-1,TRBV7-2,TGTGCCAGCAGCATCAGGGGCCGAGGGTCTGAAGCTTTCTTT,CASSIRGRGSEAFF
many,TRBD1,TRBJ2-7,TRBV5-1,TGCGCCAGCAGCCCGGGACAGGGTCTCGAGCAGTACTTC,CASSPGQGLEQYF
many,.,TRBJ2-3,TRBV9,TGTGCCAGCAGCGTAGTGGGGGTTTCGGATACGCAGTATTTT,CASSVVGVSDTQYF
many,.,TRBJ2-1,TRBV7-8,TGTGCCAGCAGCCGACACGGCACCCTAGTGGGGAATGAGCAGTTCTTC,CASSRHGTLVGNEQFF
many,.,TRBJ1-6,TRBV20-1,TGCAGTGCTAGAGACTTTGGGACGTATAATTCACCCCTCCACTTT,CSARDFGTYNSPLHF
many,TRBD1,TRBJ2-4,TRBV12-3/TRBV12-4,TGTGCCAGCAGTACCTCTTGGGACAGGGGGATTCAGTACTTC,CASSTSWDRGIQYF
medium-sized,.,TRBJ1-1,TRBV20-1,TGCAGTGGTAACCAGGGAGGGAACACTGAAGCTTTCTTT,CSGNQGGNTEAFF
many,TRBD1,TRBJ2-7,TRBV12-3/TRBV12-4,TGTGCCAGCAGTTTAGCGTGGGGGGACAGGGTTGACGAGCAGTACTTC,CASSLAWGDRVDEQYF
many,.,TRBJ1-2,TRBV5-1,TGCGCCAGCAGCCCCGGGGGGGGAGAACTTGCATATGGCTACACCTTC,CASSPGGGELAYGYTF
medium-sized,.,TRBJ2-7,TRBV18,TGTGCCAGCTCACCAGGCCAGGGGAAGGACGAGCAGTACTTC,CASSPGQGKDEQYF
many,.,TRBJ1-4,TRBV5-1,TGCGCCAGCAGCTTGGCTGCCCGAGCAACTAATGAAAAACTGTTTTTT,CASSLAARATNEKLFF
many,.,TRBJ2-2,TRBV6-2/TRBV6-3,TGTGCCAGCAGTTACCTCCGCGGGGAGCTGTTTTTT,CASSYLRGELFF
many,.,TRBJ2-7,TRBV6-5,TGTGCCAGCAGTTATGGTATGGGGGACTCCTACGAGCAGTACTTC,CASSYGMGDSYEQYF
many,.,TRBJ2-3,TRBV5-5,TGTGCCAGCAGCCCGCTAGGAGGGGTAGGTACGCAGTATTTT,CASSPLGGVGTQYF
many,TRBD1,TRBJ1-2,TRBV27,TGTGCCAGCAGTTTAAAGGGGACAGCTATAGTTGGTGGCTACACCTTC,CASSLKGTAIVGGYTF